The TCR beta chain described here comes from a study of T cells expressing NK-cell markers. TCRdb re-called the 5' RACE reads and shows each CDR3 protein once, DNA omitted. The sample data list approximately 170,000 distinct CDR3 sequences. The specimen was blood T cells: a sorted CD56 or NKG2C T cell subset, CD4+ or CD8+ T cells, or bulk PBMC T cells (not recorded which). This receptor was obtained from a man aged 18-69 years in good health.

CDR3 amino acids: CASSFHDRLGTGELFF. This chain uses TRBV7-3 with TRBJ2-2; TCRdb's D call of TRBD1 is untestable without DNA. CDR3 length: 16 residues. From germline, CDR1 is SGHTA and CDR2 FQGTGA.